Detailed here is one TCR beta chain. Antigen specificity is unknown. The germline CDR1 and CDR2 sequences are MNHEY and SVGAGI. The CDR3 extends over 14 amino acids. The V gene end was trimmed by 3 bases and the J gene end by 5 bases; junction bases not matched to a gene: 4. Libraries were prepared by immunoSEQ multiplex PCR; TCRdb keeps only in-frame clonotypes and omits some of them. The sample lists 90,000 to 120,000 clones, around 92% occurring once. This specimen belongs to a study of siplizumab effects on memory and regulatory T cells. Study findings and constraints: Whether the proliferating Tregs (from siplizumab cultures) were suppressive was not confirmed. With siplizumab, cumulative frequency of CD4+ memory-derived alloreactive sequences dropped significantly. The mapping of alloreactive clones to unstimulated subsets covered only a minor fraction of them. Apparently key alloresponse contributors, naive T cells also seemed more diverse than memory cells.

This sequence was found in a human donor in good health. Some clones in this sample may be carry-over from other donors' samples. The chain joins TRBV6-5 to TRBJ2-5; TRBD1 aligns across 9 bases. The specimen was CD4+ T cells sorted from blood. This CDR3 is CASSYGQGWETQYF. CDR3 bases: TGTGCCAGCAGTTATGGACAGGGGTGGGAGACCCAGTACTTC.